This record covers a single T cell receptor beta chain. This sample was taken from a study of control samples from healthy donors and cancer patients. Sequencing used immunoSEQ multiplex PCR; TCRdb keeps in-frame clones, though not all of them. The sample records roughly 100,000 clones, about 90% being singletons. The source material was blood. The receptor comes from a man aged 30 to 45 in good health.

CDR3 nucleotide sequence: TGTGCCAGCAGCCCGAGAACTAGCGGGGCTGCCTACGAGCAGTACTTC. It yields the protein CASSPRTSGAAYEQYF. The chain employs TRBV7-9 and TRBJ2-7, with 10 bases identical to TRBD2. The trim removed 5 bases at V and 2 bases at J, leaving 9 bases unmatched. The CDR3 extends over 16 amino acids. Germline-derived CDR1 and CDR2 are SEHNR and FQNEAQ (reference sequence).